The 9 T cell receptor beta chains given below trace back to one sample, sequenced in a study of cytomegalovirus exposure and HLA in healthy donors. Assay: immunoSEQ multiplex PCR; the TCRdb copy retains only in-frame clones and omits some. The sample lists about 56,000 clones, approximately 90% occurring once. The source material was PBMCs. The receptor set was obtained from a man between 18 and 35 years old in good health and CMV-seronegative.

V is TRBV7-4 and J is TRBJ2-7; 10 nucleotides agree with TRBD2. Germline lookup yields CDR1 SGHVT and CDR2 SQSDAQ. The CDR3 runs to 18 residues. V lost 3 bases, J lost 3 bases, and 14 bases stayed unmatched. CDR3 protein: CASSFLPRMSGRDYEQYF. The CDR3 nucleotides are TGTGCCAGCAGCTTTTTACCTAGGATGAGCGGGAGGGACTACGAGCAGTACTTC.

This chain uses TRBV4-2 with TRBJ2-1; tentatively, D is TRBD2 (6 bases). Germline V CDR1 and CDR2: LGHNA, YNFKEQ. V shed 0 bases and J shed 4 bases, with 13 bases lying between them. There are 16 residues in the CDR3. CDR3 loop: CASSQESRDFYNEQFF. The CDR3, as DNA: TGTGCCAGCAGCCAAGAGTCCCGGGACTTTTACAATGAGCAGTTCTTC.

This clone was seen once. This sequence joins TRBV5-4 and TRBJ2-7; 8 bases line up with TRBD1. The CDR3 has 15 amino acids. J was trimmed by 2 bases and V by 4 bases; bases with no gene match: 8. The germline gives CDR1 SGHNT, CDR2 YYREEE (reference sequence). The chain's CDR3 is CASSDGGDRPYEQYF. The DNA for the CDR3 is TGTGCCAGCAGCGATGGTGGGGACAGGCCCTACGAGCAGTACTTC.

This chain uses TRBV5-6 with TRBJ2-1; 9 bases are a match to TRBD2. This CDR3 spans 14 amino acids. Unmatched junction bases numbered 3, after V lost 4 bases and J lost 4 bases. The germline V gene has CDR1 SGHDT and CDR2 YYEEEE. The CDR3: CASSRLAEYNEQFF. DNA of the CDR3: TGTGCCAGCAGCAGACTAGCGGAGTACAATGAGCAGTTCTTC.

The rearrangement joins TRBV19 to TRBJ1-5, with a weak D call TRBD1 (5 bases). This CDR3 comprises 17 residues. CDR1 and CDR2 (germline): LNHDA, SQIVND (reference sequence). Trimming cost V 9 bases and J 0 bases, with 21 bases left between them. CDR3 in DNA: TGTGCCAGCTATGAGCAGGGTAGTCCTTATAGCAATCAGCCCCAGCATTTT. It codes for CASYEQGSPYSNQPQHF.

The sample holds one count of this clone. The chain couples TRBV7-3 to TRBJ2-3, with 15 bases fitting TRBD2. The junction had 17 bases not matched to a gene; V was cut back by 1 base and J by 0 bases. CDR1 and CDR2 (germline): SGHTA, FQGTGA. There are 23 residues in the CDR3. This CDR3 is CASSLIGRNPGLAGGSSTDTQYF. DNA for the CDR3: TGTGCCAGCAGCTTAATCGGTAGAAATCCGGGACTAGCGGGAGGTTCTAGCACAGATACGCAGTATTTT.

This rearrangement joins TRBV25-1 to TRBJ2-4; possible D gene TRBD1, 5 bases. There are 16 residues in the CDR3. The germline CDR1 and CDR2 sequences are MGHDK and SYGVNS. V dropped 2 bases and J dropped 3 bases, with 14 bases sitting between them. CDR3 sequence: CASSEGADTYKNIQYF. The CDR3 DNA sequence: TGTGCCAGCAGTGAAGGGGCCGATACCTACAAAAACATTCAGTACTTC. Combining the CDR3 with reference TRBV25-1 and TRBJ2-4 gives the whole variable domain EADIYQTPRYLVIGTGKKITLECSQTMGHDKMYWYQQDPGMELHLIHYSYGVNSTEKGDLSSESTVSRIRTEHFPLTLESARPSHTSQYLCASSEGADTYKNIQYFGAGTRLSVL.

CDR3: CATTLLAGGSTDTQYF. As DNA, the CDR3 is TGTGCCACAACACTACTAGCGGGAGGGAGCACAGATACGCAGTATTTT. The chain is built from TRBV19 and TRBJ2-3, with 13 bases fitting TRBD2. Looked up from germline, CDR1 is LNHDA and CDR2 is SQIVND (reference sequence). This CDR3 has 16 amino acids. V lost 10 bases to trimming and J lost 0 bases; unmatched junction nucleotides: 7.

The chain carries TRBV4-1 and TRBJ2-1, with 12 bases aligning to TRBD2. Germline V gene sequence: CDR1 MGHRA, CDR2 YSYEKL. The CDR3 sequence is 18 residues long. V trimming: 2 bases; J trimming: 0 bases; junction bases outside the gene matches: 5. In DNA form, the CDR3 reads TGCGCCAGCAGCCAACGGACTAGCGGGACAAGCTCCTACAATGAGCAGTTCTTC. It encodes CASSQRTSGTSSYNEQFF.